A single count supports the clone carrying this T cell receptor beta chain. No antigen is known for it. The PCR ran on 60 Vbeta and 13 Jbeta primers. TCRdb keeps only in-frame clones here, not all; method: immunoSEQ multiplex PCR. The sample comprises just under 95,000 clones, roughly 80% of which are singletons, and 6.5% to 8% rests with the top ten. The data were obtained in a study of cytomegalovirus exposure and HLA in healthy donors. Study as a whole: Earlier sequencing of 150 million to 200 million T cells yielded 120 million or so unique TCR beta sequences. Broader study findings: Later analysis associated a missense DCLRE1C variant with TCR beta V- and J-gene trimming. Confirmation in vitro established that three CMV-associated chains were specific for CMV antigens.

V lost 4 bases, J lost 5 bases, and 18 bases lay in between. This CDR3 is 16 amino acids long. The V call is TRBV23-1, the J call TRBJ1-5; D is undetermined. TRBV23-1 is placed among ORFs of uncertain function. The origin of this receptor is a man aged 50 or older in good health and CMV-seropositive. Sequenced input: PBMCs. The CDR3 protein is CASSPSQSEEDQPQHF. As DNA, the CDR3 is TGCGCCAGCAGTCCGTCCCAGTCCGAGGAGGATCAGCCCCAGCATTTT.